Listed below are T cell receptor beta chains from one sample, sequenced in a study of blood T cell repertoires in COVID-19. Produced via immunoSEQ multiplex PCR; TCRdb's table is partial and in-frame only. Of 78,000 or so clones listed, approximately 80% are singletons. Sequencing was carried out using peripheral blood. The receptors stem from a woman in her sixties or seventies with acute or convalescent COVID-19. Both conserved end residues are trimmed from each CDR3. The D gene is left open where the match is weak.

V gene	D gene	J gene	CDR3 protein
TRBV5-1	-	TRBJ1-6	ASSLLAGIRSPLH
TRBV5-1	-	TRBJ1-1	ASSLWGLPNTEAF
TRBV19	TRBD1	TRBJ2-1	ASSMGQGNNEQF
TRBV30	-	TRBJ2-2	AWSRPPINTGELF
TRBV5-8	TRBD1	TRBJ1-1	ASSLGSGTVNTEAF
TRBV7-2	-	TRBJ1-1	ASSLVRNTEAF
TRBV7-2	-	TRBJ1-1	ASGPRRGLGSTEAF
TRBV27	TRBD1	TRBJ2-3	ASSTGRGRADTQY
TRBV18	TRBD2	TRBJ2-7	ASSPPSWEGDSYEQY
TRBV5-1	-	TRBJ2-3	ASGRSMDTQY
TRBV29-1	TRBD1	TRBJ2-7	SVRDRGDEQY
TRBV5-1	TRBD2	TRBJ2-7	ASSFGTSAHEQY
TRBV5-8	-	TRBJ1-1	ASNSVLNTEAF
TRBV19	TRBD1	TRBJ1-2	ASDQTGGASGYT
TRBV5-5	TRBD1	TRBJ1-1	ASSLDRGDTEAF
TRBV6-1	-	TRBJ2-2	ASREERGFDTGELF
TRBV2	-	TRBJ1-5	ASRTGQTSNQPQH
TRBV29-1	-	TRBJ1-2	SVETWIGYT
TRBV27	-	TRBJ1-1	ASSWGQAGGTEAF
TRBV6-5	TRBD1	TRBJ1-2	ASSYSDRGGNYGYT
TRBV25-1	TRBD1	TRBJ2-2	ASSESGGWGTGELF
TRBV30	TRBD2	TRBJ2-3	AWSGIAGAIRPTDTQY
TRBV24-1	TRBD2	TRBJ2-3	ATSGPGASGGSYTDTQY
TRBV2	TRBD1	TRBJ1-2	ASSDRGYGYT
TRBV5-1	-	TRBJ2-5	ASSWGAQETQY
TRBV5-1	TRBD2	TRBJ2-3	ASSGIAGGGDTQY
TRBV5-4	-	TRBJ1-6	ASSLPGGIPLH
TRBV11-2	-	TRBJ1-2	ASSLDQIQGSNYGYT
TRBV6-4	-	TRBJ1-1	ASSETGGGGVTEAF
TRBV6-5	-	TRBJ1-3	ASSYDAVGNTIY
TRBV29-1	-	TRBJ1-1	SVGRVNTEAF
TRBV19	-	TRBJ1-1	ASSMSRLNTEAF
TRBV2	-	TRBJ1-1	ASTRDTNTEAF
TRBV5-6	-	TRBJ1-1	ASSLSRGTEAF
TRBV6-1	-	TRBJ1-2	ASSEAPPHA
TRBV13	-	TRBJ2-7	ASSSAQRGVSYEQY
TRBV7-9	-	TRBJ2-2	ASHTRQENTGELF
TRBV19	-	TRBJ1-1	ASSRSDGRDTEAF
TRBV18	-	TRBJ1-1	ASSLSTEFEAF
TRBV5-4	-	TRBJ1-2	ASSLLAPGQLVHYGYT
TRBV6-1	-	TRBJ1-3	ASSETRDTIY
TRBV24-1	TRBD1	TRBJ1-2	ATSDTGGFNYGYT
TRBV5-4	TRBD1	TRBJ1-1	ASTTGQLNTEAF
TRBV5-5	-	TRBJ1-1	ASSLVWGRTEAF
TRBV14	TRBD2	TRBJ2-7	ASSQPGLAAPREQY
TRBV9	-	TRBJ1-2	ASSVTAASGYT
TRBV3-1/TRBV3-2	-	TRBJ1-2	ASSQGRGGNYGYT
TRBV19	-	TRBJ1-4	ASRMNTGSGEKLF
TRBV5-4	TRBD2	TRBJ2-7	ASSLEAGSSYEQY
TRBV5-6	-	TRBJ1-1	ASSWSGEAF
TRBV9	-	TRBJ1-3	ASSVAGLSGNTIY
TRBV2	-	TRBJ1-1	ASQLESVNTEAF
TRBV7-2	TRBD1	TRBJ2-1	ASSLTGGLGNEQF
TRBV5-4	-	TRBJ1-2	ASSPNGRVNYGYT